What follows describes a single TCR beta chain. The antigen remains undetermined. The data originate from a study of PD-L1 blockade in urothelial cancer. Study summary: Patients with male sex and bladder-origin urothelial cancer accounted for twenty-five of 29 enrolled. Prior regimens of chemotherapy numbered 0 to 3 per patient. Blood drawn 3 weeks (second dose) and 6 weeks after treatment start was analyzed. General study points: It was durable-benefit patients whose tumor-associated blood clones expanded more at 3 weeks.

Germline-derived CDR1 and CDR2 are MDHEN and SYDVKM. CDR3 length equals 17 residues. V was pared by 2 bases and J by 1 base, with 4 bases of the junction left unmatched. Libraries were prepared by immunoSEQ multiplex PCR; TCRdb keeps only in-frame clonotypes and omits some of them. The repertoire holds around 110,000 clones, with around 89% as singletons. Time point specified: peripheral blood 6 weeks after treatment start. The origin of this receptor is a man aged 60 to 69 with urothelial cancer. The V call is TRBV28, the J call TRBJ2-1, with 11 bases aligning to TRBD2. Sequencing used PBMCs, obtained around atezolizumab (anti-PD-L1) treatment. The CDR3 DNA sequence: TGTGCCAGCAGTTTAGTAGCGGGGGGGTGGTCCTACAATGAGCAGTTCTTC. It codes for CASSLVAGGWSYNEQFF.